This entry concerns a single T cell receptor (beta chain). This clone was found a few times. It lacks a known antigen. Nothing much larger sits one base from this clone, and base qualities are not available. This sample was included in a study of blood T cell repertoires in COVID-19 (dated by TCRdb to the early 2020s). About the full investigation: Collaborator samples came from the United States, Italy and Spain and covered acute and convalescent phases of COVID-19. The material from the prospective study consisted of cDNA or gDNA derived from T cells, B-cell-depleted T cells, or PBMCs. Subjects who had been exposed to COVID-19, were actively infected with it, or had recovered from it provided the deeply sampled blood TCRbeta repertoires that made up the dataset. The repertoires were released in a freely available public database intended as a resource for research on the immune response to SARS-CoV-2. Samples came from the ongoing ImmuneRACE study (first 160 participants) plus 1,254 subjects from 6 global collaborators. Nearly every sample came with metadata listing a de-identified subject ID, COVID-19 status, age in years and sex. Where available, HLA class I and class II types were taken from metadata supplied by the sample provider and were not determined by assay-based typing.

From the germline V gene, CDR1 is MDHEN and CDR2 is SYDVKM. Trimmed from V: 5 bases; trimmed from J: 7 bases; junction bases lacking a gene match: 7. Including cysteine and phenylalanine, the CDR3 has 14 amino acids. Kept here is only the CDR3 DNA, which spans 42 bases and is read in frame from base 1. The collaborating institutions used their own protocols to collect whole blood in K2EDTA tubes. For TCRbeta analysis, collaborators shipped samples as frozen whole blood, isolated PBMCs, or DNA extracted from either of those sample types. TCRbeta CDR3 regions were amplified from genomic DNA by means of the immunoSEQ Assay, a bias-controlled multiplex PCR. Per the original workflow: Nucleated cell counts per sample were estimated from amplification of reference gene primers within the assay. To quantify the absolute abundance of each unique TCRbeta CDR3 rearrangement, sequence reads were collapsed and filtered. For each sample, productive Simpson clonality was calculated by taking the square root of Simpson's diversity index across productive rearrangements. TCRdb took over this immuneACCESS table, retaining in-frame rearrangements with V and J assigned. Such tables are incomplete; in checked studies, under half of the missing clones stem from an unresolved V gene, and the remainder is unexplained. From that table come the V and J calls and clone size; the DNA was used to work out D and trimming. The table for this sample lists about 60,000 clones; around four fifths of them were counted only once. Of the sample, 35% to 50% is held by the ten largest clones.

Broad study findings and their caveats: The amount of clinical and demographic metadata varied by source and participant and was provided uncurated.

Sequenced material: peripheral blood. The chain is made from TRBV28 and TRBJ1-2, and 10 junctional nucleotides match TRBD1. The source is a human donor in a cohort sampled during active COVID-19. The CDR3 reads CASSRQGASGGYTF. Here is the DNA: TGTGCCAGCAGTCGACAGGGGGCTTCAGGTGGCTACACCTTC.